The present T cell receptor beta chain was sequenced within a study of T cells after yellow fever vaccination. TCRdb independently ran MiXCR on the 5' RACE reads; one entry per CDR3 protein. Of approximately 300,000 distinct CDR3 sequences listed, around 6.8% were seen once; the top ten hold 15% to 20%. Trimming at V came to 6 bases and at J to 10 bases, leaving 12 bases not matched to a gene. CDR1 and CDR2 from the germline V gene are DFQATT and SNEGSKA (reference sequence). The CDR3 consists of 14 residues. This clonotype was recorded a few times. This material consisted of PBMCs, taken roughly 45 days after the first yellow fever vaccination. The receptor was derived from a man between 18 and 29 years old who received the YFV17D yellow fever vaccine. The rearrangement uses TRBV20-1 and TRBJ1-6, with 7 bases that match TRBD1. The CDR3 sequence is CSAPRRQGGSPLHF. The CDR3 bases are TGCAGTGCCCCGAGGAGACAGGGCGGATCACCCCTCCACTTT.